This is a list of T cell receptor beta chains from one sample in a study of T cells in localized non-small cell lung cancer. Generated by immunoSEQ multiplex PCR, the TCRdb table keeps only in-frame clones and is missing some. The sample carries 70,000 or so clones, 84% recorded once. The material sequenced was peripheral blood, taken before any cancer treatment. All receptors derive from a female donor older than 55 with stage I lung adenocarcinoma. Both conserved end residues are part of each CDR3. A D gene is named only where the DNA matches it firmly. The size of a clone is reported for some rows only, either as once, few or many, or as a class for expanded clones.

CDR3 protein: CATSRGGNSNQPQHF; CDR3 DNA: TGTGCCACCAGCAGAGGGGGAAATAGCAATCAGCCCCAGCATTTT; J gene: TRBJ1-5; D gene: -; V gene: TRBV15; clone size: few
CDR3 protein: CASSLVGAHSEAFF; CDR3 DNA: TGTGCCAGCAGCTTAGTGGGTGCGCACTCGGAAGCTTTCTTT; J gene: TRBJ1-1; D gene: -; V gene: TRBV7-2; clone size: once
CDR3 protein: CASSLGTNSPLHF; CDR3 DNA: TGTGCCAGCAGCTTAGGTACAAATTCACCCCTCCACTTT; J gene: TRBJ1-6; D gene: -; V gene: TRBV7-9; clone size: -
CDR3 protein: CASTTGGTYGYTF; CDR3 DNA: TGTGCCAGCACTACAGGGGGCACCTATGGCTACACCTTC; J gene: TRBJ1-2; D gene: TRBD1; V gene: TRBV6-5; clone size: once
CDR3 protein: CASSRAGGGDEQYF; CDR3 DNA: TGTGCCAGCAGCCGGGCGGGGGGCGGCGACGAGCAGTACTTC; J gene: TRBJ2-7; D gene: TRBD2; V gene: TRBV4-2; clone size: -
CDR3 protein: CASSLVGSSGNTIYF; CDR3 DNA: TGCGCCAGCAGCTTGGTTGGGAGCTCTGGAAACACCATATATTTT; J gene: TRBJ1-3; D gene: -; V gene: TRBV5-1; clone size: -
CDR3 protein: CASRTRPGSNNEQFF; CDR3 DNA: TGTGCCAGCAGGACTAGGCCGGGGAGTAACAATGAGCAGTTCTTC; J gene: TRBJ2-1; D gene: -; V gene: TRBV27; clone size: -
CDR3 protein: CASSPPGRSTDTQYF; CDR3 DNA: TGTGCCAGCTCACCACCCGGGCGCAGCACAGATACGCAGTATTTT; J gene: TRBJ2-3; D gene: -; V gene: TRBV18; clone size: -
CDR3 protein: CTSSPRWAGAGTEAFF; CDR3 DNA: TGCACCAGCAGCCCCCGTTGGGCAGGGGCAGGCACTGAAGCTTTCTTT; J gene: TRBJ1-1; D gene: -; V gene: TRBV1; clone size: once
CDR3 protein: CASSYADEYEQYF; CDR3 DNA: TGTGCCAGCAGTTACGCGGACGAATACGAGCAGTACTTC; J gene: TRBJ2-7; D gene: -; V gene: TRBV6-5; clone size: -
CDR3 protein: CASSDDYNSPLHF; CDR3 DNA: TGTGCCAGCAGTGACGATTATAATTCACCCCTCCACTTT; J gene: TRBJ1-6; D gene: -; V gene: TRBV6-4; clone size: -
CDR3 protein: CASSYSYRDCSF; CDR3 DNA: TGTGCCAGCAGTTACTCGTATCGAGACTGCTCCTTC; J gene: TRBJ1-2; D gene: -; V gene: TRBV6-6; clone size: -
CDR3 protein: CASNGGPNPSYNEQFF; CDR3 DNA: TGTGCCAGCAATGGGGGGCCAAACCCTTCCTACAATGAGCAGTTCTTC; J gene: TRBJ2-1; D gene: -; V gene: TRBV2; clone size: -
CDR3 protein: CASSGRGRQQETQYF; CDR3 DNA: TGTGCCAGCAGCGGAAGGGGTCGTCAGCAAGAGACCCAGTACTTC; J gene: TRBJ2-5; D gene: -; V gene: TRBV9; clone size: -
CDR3 protein: CASRLTGIYGYTF; CDR3 DNA: TGTGCCAGTCGCCTAACAGGGATCTATGGCTACACCTTC; J gene: TRBJ1-2; D gene: -; V gene: TRBV27; clone size: -
CDR3 protein: CASSFSNPESGSYEQYF; CDR3 DNA: TGTGCCAGCAGCTTCTCCAACCCCGAAAGCGGATCGTACGAGCAGTACTTC; J gene: TRBJ2-7; D gene: -; V gene: TRBV7-6; clone size: few
CDR3 protein: CASSLYSGGGTDTQYF; CDR3 DNA: TGTGCCAGCAGCTTGTATAGCGGGGGAGGAACAGATACGCAGTATTTT; J gene: TRBJ2-3; D gene: TRBD2; V gene: TRBV5-4; clone size: -
CDR3 protein: CASSPRDIYYGEQYF; CDR3 DNA: TGTGCCAGCTCACCGCGGGACATATACTACGGGGAGCAGTACTTC; J gene: TRBJ2-7; D gene: -; V gene: TRBV18; clone size: few
CDR3 protein: CASSVGIVGADGYTF; CDR3 DNA: TGTGCCAGCAGCGTAGGTATCGTGGGGGCAGACGGCTACACCTTC; J gene: TRBJ1-2; D gene: -; V gene: TRBV9; clone size: -
CDR3 protein: CASSLSWRDTQYF; CDR3 DNA: TGTGCCAGCAGCTTATCCTGGCGAGATACGCAGTATTTT; J gene: TRBJ2-3; D gene: -; V gene: TRBV7-3; clone size: once
CDR3 protein: CASTRERYTGELFF; CDR3 DNA: TGTGCCAGCACCAGGGAGAGATACACCGGGGAGCTGTTTTTT; J gene: TRBJ2-2; D gene: -; V gene: TRBV27; clone size: -